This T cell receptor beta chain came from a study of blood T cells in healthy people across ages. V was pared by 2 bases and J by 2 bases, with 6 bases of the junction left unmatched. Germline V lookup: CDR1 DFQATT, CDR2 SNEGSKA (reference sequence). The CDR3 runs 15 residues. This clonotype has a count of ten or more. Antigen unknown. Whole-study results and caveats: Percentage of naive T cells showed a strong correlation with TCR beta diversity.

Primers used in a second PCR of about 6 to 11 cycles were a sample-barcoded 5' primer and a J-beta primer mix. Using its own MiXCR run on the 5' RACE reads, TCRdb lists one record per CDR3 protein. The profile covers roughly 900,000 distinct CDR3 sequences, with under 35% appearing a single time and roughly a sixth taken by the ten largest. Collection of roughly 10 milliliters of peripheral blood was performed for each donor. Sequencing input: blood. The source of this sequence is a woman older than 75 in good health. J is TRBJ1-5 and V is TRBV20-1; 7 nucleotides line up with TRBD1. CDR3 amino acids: CSARMEGAGNQPQHF. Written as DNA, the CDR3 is TGCAGTGCTAGAATGGAGGGGGCTGGCAATCAGCCCCAGCATTTT.